The 4 T cell receptor beta chains below come from one sample, sequenced in a study of T cells in Graves' hyperthyroidism and ophthalmopathy. From RNA transcripts, TCR beta CDR3 regions were amplified. An initial round of RT-PCR targeting the TCR CDR3 relied on the HTBI primer set. TCRdb called the multiplex PCR reads again in MiXCR, with one record for every CDR3 protein. The table has under 650,000 distinct CDR3 sequences, under 20% seen once. The sample was blood. The origin of the receptors is a woman between 25 and 40 years old with Graves' hyperthyroidism.

In its sample, this clonotype was seen many times. CDR3 sequence (DNA): TGTGCCAGCAGTGAGGGACAGGGGAACACCGGGGAGCTGTTTTTT. Translating gives CASSEGQGNTGELFF. The rearrangement joins TRBV2 to TRBJ2-2; 9 bases match TRBD1. The germline V gene encodes CDR1 SNHLY and CDR2 FYNNEI. CDR3 length: 15 amino acids. Trimming at V came to 3 bases and at J to 1 base, leaving 0 bases not matched to a gene.

This chain joins TRBV6-2 or TRBV6-3 and TRBJ2-7; 11 nucleotides match TRBD2. The ends lost 2 bases at V and 6 bases at J; junction bases unmatched: 3. CDR1 is MNHEY, CDR2 SVGEGT, per germline. CDR3 length equals 14 residues. The CDR3 loop reads CASSYASGRSEQYF. For the CDR3, the DNA is TGTGCCAGCAGTTACGCTAGCGGGAGGTCCGAGCAGTACTTC.

This clonotype occurred many times. The chain joins TRBV5-6 to TRBJ1-5; D remains unclear. Trimming shortened V by 0 bases and J by 6 bases, and 13 bases separated the two germline ends. The germline gives CDR1 SGHDT, CDR2 YYEEEE. The CDR3 has 15 residues. CDR3 coding DNA: TGTGCCAGCAGCTTGGGTTCGAGGATCGGTCAGCCCCAGCATTTT. Protein sequence: CASSLGSRIGQPQHF.

The rearrangement links TRBV12-3 or TRBV12-4 to TRBJ1-1, with a possible D match to TRBD1 (5 bases). Trimming shortened V by 5 bases and J by 6 bases, and 13 bases separated the two germline ends. This CDR3 has 13 residues. In nucleotides, the CDR3 is TGTGCCAGCAGTCTCTGGGCAGGGTCTGAAGCTTTCTTT. Translating gives CASSLWAGSEAFF.